The TCR beta chain under discussion was sequenced for a study of T cells in Graves' hyperthyroidism and ophthalmopathy. Findings of the study overall: With a median lead of about six months before onset, the model predicted ophthalmopathy.

Germline CDR1 is LNHNV and CDR2 is YYDKDF (reference sequence). The CDR3 covers 17 residues. V was cut by 2 bases and J by 4 bases, with 19 bases left in between. Amplified regions were TCR beta CDR3 sequences from RNA transcripts. Primed by the HTBI set, a first-round RT-PCR was run on the TCR CDR3. Each CDR3 protein is one row after TCRdb ran MiXCR on the multiplex PCR reads. This sample has 650,000 to 800,000 distinct CDR3 sequences, with about 45% found just once. With regard to this clonotype: Its antigen is unidentified.

Sequencing was performed on peripheral blood or thyroid tissue (not recorded which). The sequence was collected from an adult man with Graves' disease, either hyperthyroidism or ophthalmopathy (not recorded which). This chain joins TRBV15 and TRBJ2-3, with D tentatively TRBD2 (6 bases). The CDR3 here is CATSRSAGTVFPDTQYF. The DNA for the CDR3 is TGTGCCACCAGCAGAAGCGCCGGGACTGTCTTCCCAGATACGCAGTATTTT.